Listed below are T cell receptor beta chains from one sample, sequenced in a study of shared clonotypes between healthy human individuals. Produced via immunoSEQ multiplex PCR; TCRdb's table is partial and in-frame only. The table has roughly 1,000,000 clones, 78% seen once. The sequencing sample was made of memory CD4+ T cells from PBMCs. These receptors were taken from a young man in good health. Some clones in this sample may be carry-over from other donors' samples. The conserved cysteine and the conserved F or W are not part of the CDR3 here.

>TRBV6-5|TRBJ2-2
ASSYEAESNTGELF
>TRBV28|TRBJ1-6
ASSFSDSPLH
>TRBV19|TRBJ2-7
ASSTRTQGPYEQY
>TRBV6-5|TRBJ2-5
ASSYSYGAGETQY
>TRBV2|TRBJ2-3
ASSESSGSDTQY
>TRBV7-9|TRBJ1-2
ASSVQEGGGYT
>TRBV7-2|TRBJ2-1
ASSPQGANDEQF
>TRBV27|TRBJ2-5
ASSPFSGATKETQY
>TRBV5-4|TRBJ1-1
ASSLGSVATEAF
>TRBV7-8|TRBJ2-1
ASSLDRGGEQF